This passage covers 20 T cell receptor beta chains from one sample sequenced in a study of metastatic and nonmetastatic thyroid tumors (TCRdb year 2020). No patient had received any treatment before thyroid surgery. The library was prepared using PCR. TCRdb shows the sequencer as Illumina HiSeq 4000. TCRdb's own reprocessing of the public reads used fastp at Q25 and MiXCR and kept productive beta chains. The sample table contains 13,000 or so clones; only one count was recorded for more than 20% of them. 15% to 20% of the sample is in the top ten clones. Sequencing was performed on tumor tissue. These receptors all come from a female donor with papillary thyroid cancer or a benign thyroid nodule (not recorded which). Some clones in this sample may be carry-over from other donors' samples.

Concerning this clone: At the DNA level, this CDR3 is encoded by other sequences in the same sample as well. J is TRBJ2-1 and V is TRBV18, with D perhaps TRBD1 (6 bases). Trimming removed 3 bases from V and 6 bases from J, with 15 bases in between. CDR3 length: 15 amino acids. Germline V gene sequence: CDR1 KGHSH, CDR2 LQKENI. CDR3 residues: CASSPETGLGNEQFF. CDR3 nucleotide sequence: TGTGCCAGCTCACCTGAGACAGGTCTTGGCAATGAGCAGTTCTTC.

This chain links TRBV5-4 with TRBJ2-5; no clear D gene. V dropped 0 bases and J dropped 5 bases, with 14 bases sitting between them. CDR1 is SGHNT, CDR2 YYREEE, per germline (reference sequence). The CDR3 has 15 residues. The CDR3 protein is CASSLGSGAGETQYF. Written as DNA, the CDR3 is TGTGCCAGCAGCTTGGGGTCAGGTGCTGGTGAGACCCAGTACTTC.

The chain combines TRBV20-1 with TRBJ1-4; 8 bases are a match to TRBD1. Germline lookup yields CDR1 DFQATT and CDR2 SNEGSKA (reference sequence). V dropped 3 bases and J dropped 7; count of bases not matched to a gene: 10. The CDR3 covers 15 residues. The CDR3 bases are TGCAGTGCTAGTAGCCCAGGGGGCGCGAGTGAAAAACTGTTTTTT. This translates into CSASSPGGASEKLFF.

V and J are TRBV11-1 and TRBJ2-2; TRBD1 agrees at 10 bases. Looked up from germline, CDR1 is SGHAT and CDR2 is FQDESV (reference sequence). The CDR3 is made up of 15 amino acids. V trimming: 6 bases; J trimming: 6 bases; junction bases outside the gene matches: 7. Here the CDR3 reads CASRPQTGGSGELFF. Here the CDR3 DNA reads TGTGCCAGCAGGCCACAGACAGGGGGCTCCGGGGAGCTGTTTTTT.

The gene calls are TRBV11-2 and TRBJ2-1; TRBD1 agrees at 8 bases. J gave up 7 bases and V 2 bases, and 7 bases lay outside the gene matches. The CDR3 contains 15 residues. Per germline, CDR1 SGHAT and CDR2 FQNNGV. The CDR3 DNA reads as TGTGCCAGCAGCTTATCAGGACAGGGTTCTAATGAGCAGTTCTTC. Amino acid sequence: CASSLSGQGSNEQFF.

This chain uses TRBV20-1 with TRBJ2-1; no definite D call. The CDR3 has 11 residues. V lost 4 bases to trimming and J lost 6 bases, with 7 bases between them. Germline V lookup: CDR1 DFQATT, CDR2 SNEGSKA (reference sequence). CDR3 protein: CSATDTNEQFF. The CDR3, as DNA: TGCAGTGCTACTGACACCAATGAGCAGTTCTTC.

The chain links TRBV5-5 to TRBJ2-7; 8 nucleotides line up with TRBD2. The germline CDR1 and CDR2 sequences are SGHKS and YYEKEE (reference sequence). V was clipped by 0 bases and J by 4 bases; unmatched bases: 9. The CDR3 covers 16 residues. The DNA of the CDR3 is TGTGCCAGCAGCTTGGCCGGAGTAGCGGGGTCATACGAGCAGTACTTC. As protein: CASSLAGVAGSYEQYF. Looking up the rest from reference TRBV5-5 and TRBJ2-7 gives the full variable domain: DAGVTQSPTHLIKTRGQQVTLRCSPISGHKSVSWYQQVLGQGPQFIFQYYEKEERGRGNFPDRFSARQFPNYSSELNVNALLLGDSALYLCASSLAGVAGSYEQYFGPGTRLTVT.

The V call is TRBV4-3, the J call TRBJ2-7, with D possibly being TRBD2 (5 bases). The CDR3 is 15 amino acids. Per the germline V gene, CDR1 is LGHNA and CDR2 is YSLEER. V was cut by 0 bases and J by 5 bases, with 14 bases left in between. CDR3 nucleotides: TGCGCCAGCAGCCAAGATTATAGATTAGCGAACGAGCAGTACTTC. Its protein is CASSQDYRLANEQYF.

This chain uses TRBV6-2 or TRBV6-3 with TRBJ2-7; TRBD2 agrees at 13 bases. The CDR3 covers 18 residues. With 2 bases clipped from V and 5 bases from J, the junction kept 12 bases outside the gene matches. In germline, CDR1 is MNHEY, CDR2 SVGEGT. The CDR3 DNA reads TGTGCCAGCAGTTACACTAGGACTAGCGGGAGATTTGGCGACGAGCAGTACTTC. Residues: CASSYTRTSGRFGDEQYF.

This clone qualifies as medium-sized. The V and J genes are TRBV28 and TRBJ2-7; 7 bases map to TRBD1. The length of the CDR3 is 12 residues. The junction had 5 bases not matched to a gene; V was cut back by 8 bases and J by 4 bases. Germline assignment: CDR1 MDHEN and CDR2 SYDVKM. CDR3 residues: CASGRGPYEQYF. The CDR3 DNA follows: TGTGCCAGCGGTAGGGGGCCATACGAGCAGTACTTC.

In this sample, this clone is medium-sized (0.01 to 0.1%). This chain joins TRBV7-9 and TRBJ1-1; no reliable D call. The germline V gene has CDR1 SEHNR and CDR2 FQNEAQ (reference sequence). This CDR3 spans 12 amino acids. Trimming took 3 bases from V and 4 from J, leaving 6 bases between them. CDR3 sequence (DNA): TGTGCCAGCAGCTTGACCCCCACTGAAGCTTTCTTT. Protein sequence: CASSLTPTEAFF.

The sample holds a few counts of this clone. The rearrangement joins TRBV30 to TRBJ1-2, with a possible D match to TRBD1 (5 bases). In germline, CDR1 is GTSNPN, CDR2 SVGIG (reference sequence). The germline V and J ends were trimmed by 3 bases and 7 bases, with 15 bases remaining between them. This CDR3 contains 13 residues. The CDR3 reads CAWRGQGIGGYTF. DNA of the CDR3: TGTGCCTGGAGAGGGCAGGGAATAGGTGGCTACACCTTC. The whole variable domain, filled in from reference TRBV30 and TRBJ1-2, reads SQTIHQWPATLVQPVGSPLSLECTVEGTSNPNLYWYRQAAGRGLQLLFYSVGIGQISSEVPQNLSASRPQDRQFILSSKKLLLSDSGFYLCAWRGQGIGGYTFGSGTRLTVV.

This clone was detected ten times or more. The rearrangement uses TRBV18 and TRBJ1-1; possibly TRBD1 for D (6 bases). Looked up from germline, CDR1 is KGHSH and CDR2 is LQKENI. V lost 2 bases and J lost 1, with 11 bases in between. The CDR3 contains 15 residues. CDR3 amino acids: CASSPRGTENTEAFF. The CDR3, as DNA: TGTGCCAGCTCACCAAGGGGGACGGAGAACACTGAAGCTTTCTTT.

The V and J genes are TRBV30 and TRBJ2-3; 12 bases match TRBD2. Germline trimming cut 1 base from V and 4 bases from J; bases unmatched to any gene: 9. The length of the CDR3 is 17 residues. Germline lookup yields CDR1 GTSNPN and CDR2 SVGIG (reference sequence). This chain's CDR3 is CAWSGGSSGRGADTQYF. Written as DNA, the CDR3 is TGTGCCTGGAGTGGCGGGTCTAGCGGGAGGGGGGCAGATACGCAGTATTTT.

The chain recombines TRBV20-1 with TRBJ2-7; TRBD2 is a possible D gene (6 bases). V lost 0 bases to trimming and J lost 6 bases, with 24 bases between them. Germline V gene sequence: CDR1 DFQATT, CDR2 SNEGSKA (reference sequence). The length of the CDR3 is 17 residues. This CDR3 reads CSARDLRVAGRMGEQYF. CDR3 DNA: TGCAGTGCTAGAGATCTTAGGGTGGCGGGGCGGATGGGCGAGCAGTACTTC.

The chain joins TRBV11-1 to TRBJ1-1, with D possibly matching TRBD1 (5 bases). The V gene's germline CDR1 is SGHAT and CDR2 FQDESV (reference sequence). Trimming removed 0 bases at V and 3 bases at J, with 14 bases between. The CDR3 is made up of 16 amino acids. The CDR3 DNA is TGTGCCAGCAGCTTAGCCTTCATCATGGGGGACACTGAAGCTTTCTTT. It translates to CASSLAFIMGDTEAFF.

Regarding this clone: Sequence at one end of the junction differs from germline and may be a read error. The genes are TRBV28 and TRBJ1-3; 10 bases are shared with TRBD1. The CDR3 is made up of 18 amino acids. Germline CDR1 MDHEN, CDR2 SYDVKM. The CDR3 sequence is CAISASVTGGAYGNTIYF. Written as DNA, the CDR3 is TGTGCCATCAGTGCTTCCGTGACAGGGGGCGCCTATGGAAACACCATATATTTT.

A remark on this clone: A read error is possible here, since a much larger clone lies one base away. This chain joins TRBV9 and TRBJ1-4, with D unclear. This CDR3 comprises 14 residues. Germline CDR1 reads SGDLS; CDR2 reads YYNGEE. DNA for the CDR3: TGTGTCAGCAGCGTACGCCCTGGAAATGAAAAACTGTTTTTT. Amino acid sequence: CVSSVRPGNEKLFF.

A word on this clone: This may be a read error: a much more frequent sequence differs by one nucleotide. The chain joins TRBV5-6 to TRBJ1-2; a possible D gene is TRBD1 (5 bases). This CDR3 contains 12 residues. V was cut by 3 bases and J by 9 bases, with 12 bases left in between. Germline-derived CDR1 and CDR2 are SGHDT and YYEEEE. CDR3 amino acids: CASSWDGYCYTF. For the CDR3, the DNA is TGTGCCAGCAGCTGGGACGGTTATTGCTACACCTTC.

The table lists this clone with many counts. The chain has TRBV5-1 and TRBJ2-3; 8 bases agree with TRBD1. Looked up from germline, CDR1 is SGHRS and CDR2 is YFSETQ. The CDR3 extends over 16 amino acids. V lost 1 base, J lost 5 bases, and 9 bases stayed unmatched. The CDR3 region is CASSLTKGQGLDTQYF. For the CDR3, the DNA is TGCGCCAGCAGCTTGACCAAAGGACAGGGATTAGATACGCAGTATTTT.